These 25 T cell receptor beta chains were sequenced from one sample in a study of blood T cells in healthy people across ages. Together with a sample-barcoded 5' primer, a J-beta primer mix was included in a second PCR lasting roughly 6 to 12 cycles. One entry per CDR3 protein, called by TCRdb with MiXCR from the 5' RACE reads. The repertoire holds about 290,000 distinct CDR3 sequences, with around 27% as singletons. Sequenced sample: blood. These receptors were collected from a woman aged 70 to 79 in good health.

The V gene is TRBV20-1, the J gene TRBJ2-7; D is possibly TRBD1 or TRBD2 (6 bases each). CDR3 length: 20 residues. Germline-derived CDR1 and CDR2 are DFQATT and SNEGSKA (reference sequence). Trimming left V 3 bases short and J 10 bases short, with 40 bases between. CDR3 residues: CSASDRGGILALFPVIPQYF. The CDR3 DNA follows: TGCAGTGCTAGCGACCGAGGGGGAATACTAGCCCTGTTCCCCGTCATTCCCCAGTACTTC.

The chain carries TRBV7-9 and TRBJ2-7; TRBD1 is a possible D gene (5 bases). Germline V CDR1 and CDR2: SEHNR, FQNEAQ (reference sequence). Trimming pared 5 bases from V and 4 bases from J, leaving 12 bases between. This CDR3 region has 13 residues. CDR3 in DNA: TGTGCCAGCAGCGTAAAGGGGATTTACGAGCAGTACTTC. It encodes CASSVKGIYEQYF.

This clonotype was detected ten times or more. The chain carries TRBV29-1 and TRBJ2-1; D remains unclear. Germline CDR1 and CDR2: SQVTM and ANQGSEA. Trimming removed 7 bases at V and 6 bases at J, with 13 bases between. The CDR3 runs 12 residues. CDR3 residues: CSGKVGPNEQFF. DNA for the CDR3: TGCAGCGGCAAAGTAGGGCCCAATGAGCAGTTCTTC.

This clonotype came up a few times. V gene TRBV12-3 or TRBV12-4 combines with J gene TRBJ1-2; D is possibly TRBD1 (5 bases). V was cut by 6 bases and J by 0 bases, with 14 bases left in between. The CDR3 consists of 15 residues. As DNA, the CDR3 is TGTGCCAGCAGGCAGGGATCCTCCGCTAACTATGGCTACACCTTC. This codes for CASRQGSSANYGYTF.

The chain links TRBV5-5 to TRBJ1-1, with unresolved D. V lost 6 bases to trimming and J lost 6 bases, with 15 bases between them. The germline CDR1 and CDR2 sequences are SGHKS and YYEKEE (reference sequence). The CDR3 contains 13 residues. For the CDR3, the DNA is TGTGCCAGCATCGGTTTGGACGGTGCTGAAGCTTTCTTT. Translation: CASIGLDGAEAFF. Based on the CDR3 plus reference TRBV5-5 and TRBJ1-1, the full variable domain is DAGVTQSPTHLIKTRGQQVTLRCSPISGHKSVSWYQQVLGQGPQFIFQYYEKEERGRGNFPDRFSARQFPNYSSELNVNALLLGDSALYLCASIGLDGAEAFFGQGTRLTVV.

V is TRBV7-9 and J is TRBJ2-2, with D perhaps matching TRBD2 (6 bases). The V and J ends lost 4 bases and 3 bases respectively, with 9 bases between them. The germline CDR1 and CDR2 sequences are SEHNR and FQNEAQ (reference sequence). The CDR3 contains 14 residues. CDR3 sequence reads: CASSSGLHTGELFF. The CDR3 DNA reads TGTGCCAGCAGCTCGGGACTGCACACCGGGGAGCTGTTTTTT.

The V call is TRBV5-1, the J call TRBJ2-2; a weak D match, TRBD2 (6 bases). CDR1 is SGHRS and CDR2 is YFSETQ in the germline V gene. V was trimmed by 4 bases and J by 0 bases, leaving 16 bases between them. The length of the CDR3 is 17 residues. For the CDR3, the DNA is TGCGCCAGCAGCGTTAGCGGCCTTAGACCGAACACCGGGGAGCTGTTTTTT. Translated: CASSVSGLRPNTGELFF. Filled out from reference TRBV5-1 and TRBJ2-2, the complete variable domain reads KAGVTQTPRYLIKTRGQQVTLSCSPISGHRSVSWYQQTPGQGLQFLFEYFSETQRNKGNFPGRFSGRQFSNSRSEMNVSTLELGDSALYLCASSVSGLRPNTGELFFGEGSRLTVL.

The J gene is TRBJ2-5, the V gene TRBV7-8, with a possible D match to TRBD2 (6 bases). This CDR3 has 14 amino acids. Germline values: CDR1 SGHVS, CDR2 FQNEAQ. The V end was cut by 5 bases, the J end by 5 bases, with 15 bases between. CDR3 region: CASSPTSGRETQYF. In nucleotides, the CDR3 is TGTGCCAGCAGCCCTACTTCAGGGAGGGAGACCCAGTACTTC.

The chain carries TRBV4-3 and TRBJ1-2; a weak D match, TRBD1 (5 bases). Looked up from germline, CDR1 is LGHNA and CDR2 is YSLEER. The CDR3 runs to 16 residues. Trimming took 3 bases from V and 0 from J, leaving 14 bases between them. The chain's CDR3 is CASSHDGHSTNYGYTF. The CDR3 region has the DNA TGCGCCAGCAGCCATGACGGACACTCCACTAACTATGGCTACACCTTC.

The V call is TRBV20-1, the J call TRBJ2-5; D is possibly TRBD2 (7 bases). The tail of the sequence fits TRBJ2-7 better, so the J call may be wrong. Germline V gene sequence: CDR1 DFQATT, CDR2 SNEGSKA (reference sequence). The CDR3 is made up of 14 amino acids. The CDR3 protein is CSARWSGTPYEQYF. CDR3 sequence (DNA): TGCAGTGCTAGATGGAGCGGGACACCCTACGAGCAGTACTTC.

The chain employs TRBV5-1 and TRBJ1-2; D possibly corresponds to TRBD1 (6 bases). Germline V CDR1 and CDR2: SGHRS, YFSETQ. This CDR3 comprises 15 residues. The ends were cut back, 0 bases at V and 6 bases at J, with 15 bases in the middle. CDR3 DNA: TGCGCCAGCAGCTTGGTACCGGGACAAGCGGATGGCTACACCTTC. Amino acids: CASSLVPGQADGYTF. The variable domain in full, completed from reference TRBV5-1 and TRBJ1-2, reads KAGVTQTPRYLIKTRGQQVTLSCSPISGHRSVSWYQQTPGQGLQFLFEYFSETQRNKGNFPGRFSGRQFSNSRSEMNVSTLELGDSALYLCASSLVPGQADGYTFGSGTRLTVV.

V usage is TRBV7-2 and J usage is TRBJ2-1; possibly TRBD1 or TRBD2 for D (5 bases each). Trimming left V 5 bases short and J 4 bases short, with 12 bases between. The CDR3 extends over 14 amino acids. CDR1 SGHTA and CDR2 FQGNSA come from the germline V gene. CDR3 bases: TGTGCCAGCAGCCCCGGGGCCAGGTACAATGAGCAGTTCTTC. Protein: CASSPGARYNEQFF.

The J gene is TRBJ1-2, the V gene TRBV5-6; D call uncertain. This CDR3 is 13 amino acids long. Trimming cost V 4 bases and J 2 bases, with 9 bases left between them. The germline gives CDR1 SGHDT, CDR2 YYEEEE. The DNA for the CDR3 is TGTGCCAGCAGCAATGACGGAAACTATGGCTACACCTTC. Translation: CASSNDGNYGYTF.

This clonotype was seen more than once but under ten times. This rearrangement joins TRBV7-2 to TRBJ2-4; D is possibly TRBD1 or TRBD2 (5 bases each). The CDR3 runs 15 residues. Germline CDR1 reads SGHTA; CDR2 reads FQGNSA. V lost 3 bases, J lost 8 bases, and 17 bases lay in between. In nucleotides, the CDR3 is TGTGCCAGCAGCTTCGGGACCAGGAGATTGGACATTCAGTACTTC. It codes for CASSFGTRRLDIQYF.

The genes are TRBV12-3 or TRBV12-4 and TRBJ2-3, with 12 bases identical to TRBD1. The CDR3 has 16 amino acids. V lost 4 bases to trimming and J lost 6 bases; unmatched junction nucleotides: 8. Written as DNA, the CDR3 is TGTGCCAGCAGTTCGGCCGGGACAGGGGGCTTCGATACGCAGTATTTT. As protein: CASSSAGTGGFDTQYF.

The chain uses TRBV29-1 and TRBJ1-2, with D possibly being TRBD1 (5 bases). CDR1 and CDR2 from the germline V gene are SQVTM and ANQGSEA. V was cut by 1 base and J by 7 bases, with 19 bases left in between. The CDR3 has 15 residues. This chain's CDR3 is CSVEGPGGGKGGYTF. The CDR3 DNA is TGCAGCGTTGAAGGCCCCGGGGGGGGAAAGGGTGGCTACACCTTC.

The rearrangement links TRBV28 to TRBJ1-1; D not resolved. Trimming took 7 bases from V and 10 from J, leaving 22 bases between them. CDR1 and CDR2 (germline): MDHEN, SYDVKM. This CDR3 is built from 14 residues. CDR3 region: CASTGRGSSWGAFF. CDR3 nucleotides: TGTGCCAGCACTGGACGTGGGAGTTCTTGGGGAGCTTTCTTT.

This clonotype has only a few counts. The chain has TRBV28 and TRBJ2-2; no firm D call. This CDR3 has 12 amino acids. Germline loops: CDR1 MDHEN, CDR2 SYDVKM. V was cut by 10 bases and J by 1 base, with 7 bases left in between. The CDR3 region has the DNA TGTGCCACCGGACGGAACACCGGGGAGCTGTTTTTT. Translation: CATGRNTGELFF.

This clonotype was detected many times. The chain combines TRBV20-1 with TRBJ2-1; TRBD2 aligns across 11 bases. This CDR3 has 17 residues. V was pared by 0 bases and J by 9 bases, with 13 bases of the junction left unmatched. The germline CDR1 and CDR2 sequences are DFQATT and SNEGSKA (reference sequence). The DNA of the CDR3 is TGCAGTGCTAGAGATACGACTAGCGGGACCGGGGTCGGTGAGCAGTTCTTC. Translation gives CSARDTTSGTGVGEQFF.

The chain carries TRBV20-1 and TRBJ2-3, with no clear D. Germline CDR1 DFQATT, CDR2 SNEGSKA (reference sequence). The CDR3 extends over 12 amino acids. V was trimmed by 6 bases and J by 4 bases, leaving 11 bases between them. Here the CDR3 reads CSATPGADTQYF. CDR3 sequence (DNA): TGCAGTGCCACCCCTGGGGCAGATACGCAGTATTTT.

Details on this clonotype: The CDR3 carries no conserved terminal phenylalanine or tryptophan, so it likely arises from a read error. The chain is built from TRBV6-2 or TRBV6-3 and TRBJ2-1; D unclear. Germline CDR1 reads MNHEY; CDR2 reads SVGEGT. Trimming took 6 bases from V and 5 from J, leaving 23 bases between them. The CDR3 runs to 17 residues. The CDR3 reads CASRNYRRLGNNNEQFV. The DNA for the CDR3 is TGTGCCAGCAGGAATTACCGTCGCTTGGGAAATAACAATGAGCAGTTCGTC.

This clonotype showed up just a few times. The chain has TRBV24-1 and TRBJ2-2; D remains ambiguous. The germline V gene has CDR1 KGHDR and CDR2 SFDVKD. Trimming cost V 4 bases and J 1 base, with 3 bases left between them. The CDR3 runs 13 residues. The CDR3 protein is CATSDGNTGELFF. The CDR3 DNA follows: TGTGCCACCAGTGACGGGAACACCGGGGAGCTGTTTTTT.

J is TRBJ2-3 and V is TRBV20-1, with D tentatively TRBD1 or TRBD2 (5 bases each). CDR1 is DFQATT and CDR2 is SNEGSKA in the germline V gene (reference sequence). V lost 5 bases and J lost 5, with 14 bases in between. The CDR3 totals 13 residues. Here the CDR3 reads CSAQDAGRDTQYF. In DNA, the CDR3 is TGCAGTGCTCAGGATGCAGGGAGAGATACGCAGTATTTT.

The rearrangement joins TRBV20-1 to TRBJ2-7, with D unclear. The CDR3 is 13 residues long. Trimming took 7 bases from V and 3 from J, leaving 16 bases between them. Germline V gene data show CDR1 as DFQATT and CDR2 as SNEGSKA (reference sequence). Here the CDR3 reads CSDYALWGYEQYF. As DNA, the CDR3 is TGCAGTGATTATGCGCTGTGGGGCTACGAGCAGTACTTC.

As for this clonotype: Germline and junction disagree at one end, which may indicate a read error. The chain combines TRBV3-1 with TRBJ1-2; no firm D call. CDR3 length: 12 residues. The V gene's germline CDR1 is LGHDT and CDR2 YNNKEL (reference sequence). CDR3 loop: CASSQDAGGHTF. CDR3 nucleotide sequence: TGTGCCAGCAGCCAAGATGCCGGTGGCCACACCTTC.